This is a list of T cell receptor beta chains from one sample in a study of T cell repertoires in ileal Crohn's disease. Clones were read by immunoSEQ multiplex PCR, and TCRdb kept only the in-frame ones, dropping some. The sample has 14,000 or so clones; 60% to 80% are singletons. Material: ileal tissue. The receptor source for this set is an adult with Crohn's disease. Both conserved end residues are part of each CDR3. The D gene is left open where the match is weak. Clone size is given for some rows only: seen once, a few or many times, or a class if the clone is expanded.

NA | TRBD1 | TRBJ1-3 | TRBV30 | TGTGCCTGGAGTGTAGCAGGGGGGCATGGAAACACCATATATTTT | CAWSVAGGHGNTIYF
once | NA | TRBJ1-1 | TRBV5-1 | TGCGCCAGCAGCTTGGAAGCGAACACTGAAGCTTTCTTT | CASSLEANTEAFF
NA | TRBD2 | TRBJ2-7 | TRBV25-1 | TGTGCCAGCGGCGGTCCTCTAGCGGGCTCCTACGAGCAGTACTTC | CASGGPLAGSYEQYF
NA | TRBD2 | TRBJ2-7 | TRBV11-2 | TGTGCCAGCAGCTTAGGGACTAGCGCAGCCTACGAGCAGTACTTC | CASSLGTSAAYEQYF
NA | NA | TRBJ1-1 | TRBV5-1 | TGCGCCAGCAGCTTGGTACAGCCCGGGGGGGACACTGAAGCTTTCTTT | CASSLVQPGGDTEAFF
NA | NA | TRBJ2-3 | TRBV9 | TGTGCCAGCACCCACGAGGCGCAGTATTTT | CASTHEAQYF
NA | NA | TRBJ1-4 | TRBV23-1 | TGCGCCAGCAGTCCTATGGACACAACTAATGAAAAACTGTTTTTT | CASSPMDTTNEKLFF
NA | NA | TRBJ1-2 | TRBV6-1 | TGTGCCAGCAGTGTAGGACAGACCACTGGCTACACCTTC | CASSVGQTTGYTF
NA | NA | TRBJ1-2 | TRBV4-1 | TGCGCCAGCAGCCAAAAGATCTCGGGGTACTACTATGGCTACACCTTC | CASSQKISGYYYGYTF
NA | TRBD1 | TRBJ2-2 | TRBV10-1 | TGCGCCAGTCAGTGTAGGGGGCCTACCGGGGAGCTGTTTTTT | CASQCRGPTGELFF
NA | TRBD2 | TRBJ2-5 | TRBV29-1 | TGCAGCGTGCTGACTAGCGGAGAGACCCAGTACTTC | CSVLTSGETQYF
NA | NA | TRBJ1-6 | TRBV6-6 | TGTGCCAGCAGTTCGGAGTCACGGTCGGGGAGAGGGCCCCTCCACTTT | CASSSESRSGRGPLHF